These 15 T cell receptor beta chains originate from one sample sequenced in a study of blood T cell repertoires in COVID-19. Sequenced by immunoSEQ multiplex PCR; TCRdb stores in-frame clones only, minus some. Of 150,000 to 200,000 clones in the sample, around 87% were seen once. Sequencing input: PBMCs or T cells enriched from blood (not recorded which). Receptors originate from a woman between 50 and 59 years old who had recovered from COVID-19.

The chain combines TRBV4-3 with TRBJ1-5; no clear D gene. This CDR3 is built from 15 residues. Trimming cost V 0 bases and J 7 bases, with 13 bases left between them. Germline V CDR1 and CDR2: LGHNA, YSLEER. CDR3 sequence: CASSQETRAEQPQHF. The CDR3 DNA follows: TGCGCCAGCAGCCAAGAGACGAGGGCTGAGCAGCCCCAGCATTTT.

This chain connects TRBV9 to TRBJ1-1; D possibly corresponds to TRBD1 (5 bases). The CDR3 is made up of 16 amino acids. The germline V gene encodes CDR1 SGDLS and CDR2 YYNGEE. The V gene lost 0 bases and the J gene lost 1 base, with 13 bases spanning the gap. The CDR3, as DNA: TGTGCCAGCAGCGTAGAGGAGGGACGGAGGAACACTGAAGCTTTCTTT. This gives the protein CASSVEEGRRNTEAFF.

The chain has TRBV9 and TRBJ2-2; a possible D gene is TRBD1 (5 bases). Trimming pared 1 base from V and 3 bases from J, leaving 7 bases between. CDR1 SGDLS and CDR2 YYNGEE come from the germline V gene. This CDR3 has 14 residues. CDR3 DNA sequence: TGTGCCAGCAGCGTACAGGGATACACCGGGGAGCTGTTTTTT. Its protein is CASSVQGYTGELFF.

In nucleotides, the CDR3 is TGTGCCAGCAGTCCTCGCGGGGGCGTGGGCTATGGCTACACCTTC. As protein: CASSPRGGVGYGYTF. The chain is built from TRBV25-1 and TRBJ1-2; D might be TRBD1 (6 bases). The V gene's germline CDR1 is MGHDK and CDR2 SYGVNS. The CDR3 has 15 amino acids. The V end lost 5 bases, the J end lost 4 bases, and 17 bases lay between the germline ends.

The V call is TRBV2, the J call TRBJ2-2, with a tentative D call TRBD1 (6 bases). Trimming removed 3 bases at V and 7 bases at J, with 9 bases between. CDR3 length: 13 residues. Germline-derived CDR1 and CDR2 are SNHLY and FYNNEI. The DNA for the CDR3 is TGTGCCAGCAGTGAGGGCAGGGGCGGGGAGCTGTTTTTT. It yields the protein CASSEGRGGELFF.

This clone appeared a single time. The gene calls are TRBV3-1 (or the pseudogene TRBV3-2) and TRBJ1-2; maybe TRBD1 (6 bases). Germline lookup yields CDR1 LGHDT and CDR2 YNNKEL (reference sequence). Trimming stripped 4 bases from V and 3 bases from J, with 9 bases between. This CDR3 is 13 amino acids long. The CDR3 region is CASSPGQYYGYTF. The CDR3 nucleotides read TGTGCCAGCAGCCCCGGACAGTACTATGGCTACACCTTC.

J is TRBJ2-7 and V is TRBV9, with no clear D. The CDR3 contains 14 residues. The V gene lost 0 bases and the J gene lost 0 bases, with 7 bases spanning the gap. Germline V gene lookup returns CDR1 SGDLS and CDR2 YYNGEE. The CDR3 sequence: CASSVGALSYEQYF. The DNA for the CDR3 is TGTGCCAGCAGCGTAGGGGCCCTCTCCTACGAGCAGTACTTC.

The chain employs TRBV11-1 and TRBJ2-7, with a weak D call TRBD2 (6 bases). Germline CDR1 is SGHAT and CDR2 is FQDESV (reference sequence). The CDR3 has 15 residues. Trimming pared 4 bases from V and 6 bases from J, leaving 19 bases between. The chain's CDR3 is CASSSRGVFSGEQYF. The DNA of the CDR3 is TGTGCCAGCAGCTCCCGCGGGGTTTTCAGCGGCGAGCAGTACTTC.

CDR3 residues: CASSRDQGAKNIQYF. The CDR3 region has the DNA TGTGCCAGCAGTAGAGATCAGGGGGCCAAAAACATTCAGTACTTC. The chain combines TRBV3-1 (or the pseudogene TRBV3-2) with TRBJ2-4; D is possibly TRBD1 (6 bases). The V end lost 6 bases, the J end lost 1 base, and 13 bases lay between the germline ends. The CDR3 totals 15 residues. CDR1 is LGHDT, CDR2 YNNKEL, per germline (reference sequence).

This clone showed up just once. The CDR3 spells CASSLGGVVYEQYF. The CDR3 coding sequence is TGTGCCAGCAGCCTTGGCGGGGTTGTCTACGAGCAGTACTTC. The chain couples TRBV7-2 to TRBJ2-7; D perhaps matches TRBD2 (6 bases). Germline V gene lookup returns CDR1 SGHTA and CDR2 FQGNSA. V gave up 5 bases and J gave up 3 bases, with 14 bases separating them. The CDR3 covers 14 residues.

The V call is TRBV30, the J call TRBJ1-4; 7 positions match TRBD1. CDR3 length: 15 amino acids. Germline CDR1 and CDR2: GTSNPN and SVGIG (reference sequence). V was pared by 2 bases and J by 6 bases, with 9 bases of the junction left unmatched. CDR3 sequence (DNA): TGTGCCTGGAGTTATCTGGACAGGCGAGATGAAAAACTGTTTTTT. It translates to CAWSYLDRRDEKLFF.

The rearrangement links TRBV28 to TRBJ2-1, with 7 bases fitting TRBD2. V lost 5 bases to trimming and J lost 6 bases; unmatched junction nucleotides: 10. The length of the CDR3 is 15 residues. Germline V lookup: CDR1 MDHEN, CDR2 SYDVKM. CDR3 amino acids: CASSALLGLVNEQFF. CDR3 DNA sequence: TGTGCCAGCAGTGCCCTCCTCGGACTAGTCAATGAGCAGTTCTTC.

This chain joins TRBV11-2 and TRBJ2-3, with 9 bases that match TRBD2. From germline, CDR1 is SGHAT and CDR2 FQNNGV. The CDR3 runs 15 residues. V shed 5 bases, J shed 8 bases, and the junction held 11 bases outside the gene matches. This CDR3 reads CASSPQIGGGATQYF. For the CDR3, the DNA is TGTGCCAGCAGCCCCCAGATAGGCGGGGGGGCTACGCAGTATTTT.

In this sample, this clone turned up once. This chain links TRBV29-1 with TRBJ2-7; D perhaps matches TRBD1 (5 bases). Germline CDR1 reads SQVTM; CDR2 reads ANQGSEA. CDR3 size: 14 residues. The V gene lost 6 bases and the J gene lost 7 bases, with 22 bases spanning the gap. CDR3 sequence: CSVLQGMGLGEQYF. In nucleotides, the CDR3 is TGCAGCGTCCTCCAGGGTATGGGTTTGGGGGAGCAGTACTTC.

The J gene is TRBJ1-2, the V gene TRBV7-2; 12 positions match TRBD1. The trim removed 4 bases at V and 8 bases at J, leaving 14 bases unmatched. Germline V gives CDR1 SGHTA, CDR2 FQGNSA. This CDR3 region has 17 residues. The CDR3 DNA is TGTGCCAGCAGCTCACCTGGGTCGGGACAGGGGGCAGGCGGCTACACCTTC. It specifies CASSSPGSGQGAGGYTF.